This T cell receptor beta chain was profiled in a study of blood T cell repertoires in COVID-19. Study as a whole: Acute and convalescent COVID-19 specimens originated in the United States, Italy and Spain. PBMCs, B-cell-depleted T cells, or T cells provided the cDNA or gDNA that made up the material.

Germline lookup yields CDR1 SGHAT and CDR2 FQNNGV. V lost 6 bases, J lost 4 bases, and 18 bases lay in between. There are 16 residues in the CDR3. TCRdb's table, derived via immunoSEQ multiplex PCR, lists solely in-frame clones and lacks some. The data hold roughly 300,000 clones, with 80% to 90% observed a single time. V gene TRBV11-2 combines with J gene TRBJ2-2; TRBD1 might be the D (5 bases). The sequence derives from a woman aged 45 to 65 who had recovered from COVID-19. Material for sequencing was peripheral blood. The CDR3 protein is CASRSPGRRITGELFF. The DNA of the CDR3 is TGTGCCAGCAGATCCCCAGGGCGGAGAATCACCGGGGAGCTGTTTTTT.